This entry describes one T cell receptor beta chain. Germline loops: CDR1 SSHAT, CDR2 FNYEAQ (reference sequence). The CDR3 covers 14 residues. Trimming stripped 4 bases from V and 8 bases from J, with 14 bases between. The data were obtained in a study of blood T cell repertoires in COVID-19. In the study overall: Donors in the United States, Italy and Spain gave samples during acute or convalescent COVID-19. PBMCs, B-cell-depleted T cells, or T cells were the source of the cDNA or gDNA that made up the material.

Per the study methods: It was from reference gene primer amplification that nucleated cell counts were estimated. Profiling relied on immunoSEQ multiplex PCR, and the TCRdb table lists in-frame clones only, not all of them. V and J calls and clone size are as listed in that table; D and trimming were resolved from the DNA. The table includes 81,000 or so clones, approximately 86% detected once. What was sequenced was peripheral blood. The origin of this receptor is a woman in her 70s with active or convalescent COVID-19. The V gene is TRBV7-7, the J gene TRBJ1-4; D unclear. This CDR3 reads CASSSPQRIEKLFF. Written as DNA, the CDR3 is TGTGCCAGCAGCTCCCCACAGAGAATAGAAAAACTGTTTTTT. Filled out from reference TRBV7-7 and TRBJ1-4, the complete variable domain reads GAGVSQSPRYKVTKRGQDVTLRCDPISSHATLYWYQQALGQGPEFLTYFNYEAQPDKSGLPSDRFSAERPEGSISTLTIQRTEQRDSAMYRCASSSPQRIEKLFFGSGTQLSVL.